The 21 T cell receptor beta chains below were found in one sample sequenced in a study of cytomegalovirus exposure and HLA in healthy donors (dated by TCRdb to the late 2010s). The library was generated by the immunoSEQ multiplex PCR assay. A mixture of 60 forward primers for TCR Vbeta segments and 13 reverse primers for TCR Jbeta segments was used in the multiplex PCR. The clones in this table, taken by TCRdb from immuneACCESS, are in-frame only. Not every clone is retained; where verified, under half of the shortfall comes from an unresolved V gene, and the cause of the rest is unknown. This sample comprises around 110,000 clones, roughly 66% of them detected only once. The ten biggest clones cover more than 1.5% of the sample. Specimen: PBMCs. The receptor source for this set is a man younger than 35 in good health and CMV-seronegative.

The rearrangement joins TRBV7-9 to TRBJ2-3; 9 bases align to TRBD2. From germline, CDR1 is SEHNR and CDR2 FQNEAQ (reference sequence). The CDR3 is 17 residues long. V dropped 1 base and J dropped 0; count of bases not matched to a gene: 5. In DNA form, the CDR3 reads TGTGCCAGCAGCTTAGGGCGGCTAGCGGGAAGCACAGATACGCAGTATTTT. It yields the protein CASSLGRLAGSTDTQYF.

The chain carries TRBV19 and TRBJ2-2, with D maybe TRBD2 (6 bases). From germline, CDR1 is LNHDA and CDR2 SQIVND (reference sequence). Trimming took 3 bases from V and 5 from J, leaving 10 bases between them. CDR3 size: 14 residues. CDR3 in amino acids: CASSIFGSTGELFF. CDR3 nucleotides: TGTGCCAGTAGTATTTTCGGGAGTACCGGGGAGCTGTTTTTT.

The chain employs TRBV5-6 and TRBJ1-2; the match to TRBD1 covers 8 bases. After removal of 5 bases from V and 4 bases from J, the junction contained 4 bases not matched to a gene. The CDR3 is made up of 13 amino acids. Looked up from germline, CDR1 is SGHDT and CDR2 is YYEEEE. The CDR3 protein is CASSLQGAYGYTF. The CDR3 DNA sequence: TGTGCCAGCAGTCTCCAGGGGGCCTATGGCTACACCTTC.

The V and J genes are TRBV7-9 and TRBJ1-2; tentatively, D is TRBD1 (5 bases). V gave up 5 bases and J gave up 4 bases, with 14 bases separating them. Looked up from germline, CDR1 is SEHNR and CDR2 is FQNEAQ (reference sequence). This CDR3 is 14 amino acids long. The CDR3 loop is CASSHMGQLYGYTF. The CDR3 bases are TGTGCCAGCAGCCACATGGGGCAGCTCTATGGCTACACCTTC.

The V gene is TRBV11-3, the J gene TRBJ2-5, with D possibly matching TRBD2 (6 bases). The CDR3 consists of 13 residues. The V and J ends lost 5 bases and 1 base respectively, with 8 bases between them. Germline CDR1 and CDR2: SGHNT and YENEEA. The CDR3: CASSTGGQETQYF. CDR3 nucleotide sequence: TGTGCCAGCAGCACCGGGGGCCAAGAGACCCAGTACTTC.

This chain joins TRBV15 and TRBJ2-5; 8 bases match TRBD1. After removal of 3 bases from V and 1 base from J, the junction contained 13 bases not matched to a gene. The CDR3 spans 18 residues. Germline V CDR1 and CDR2: LNHNV, YYDKDF (reference sequence). CDR3 region: CATSSSRNRDRSQETQYF. CDR3 bases: TGTGCCACCAGCAGTTCAAGGAACCGGGACAGGAGCCAAGAGACCCAGTACTTC.

The gene calls are TRBV7-3 and TRBJ2-3, with 12 bases that match TRBD1. Germline V gives CDR1 SGHTA, CDR2 FQGTGA. The ends lost 4 bases at V and 5 bases at J; junction bases unmatched: 4. The CDR3 loop spans 15 amino acids. CDR3 in DNA: TGTGCCAGCAGCTCGGGACAGGGGGCAAAAGATACGCAGTATTTT. Protein product: CASSSGQGAKDTQYF.

This chain connects TRBV5-4 to TRBJ2-7; D possibly corresponds to TRBD2 (6 bases). V gave up 0 bases and J gave up 4 bases, with 11 bases separating them. The CDR3 length is 14 residues. Germline CDR1 is SGHNT and CDR2 is YYREEE (reference sequence). In nucleotides, the CDR3 is TGTGCCAGCAGCTTGGGTAGCGGAGATTACGAGCAGTACTTC. This codes for CASSLGSGDYEQYF.

This clone was seen a handful of times. The chain uses TRBV11-2 and TRBJ2-3; 16 bases are a match to TRBD2. Germline lookup yields CDR1 SGHAT and CDR2 FQNNGV. The length of the CDR3 is 19 residues. V dropped 5 bases and J dropped 1; count of bases not matched to a gene: 9. As DNA, the CDR3 is TGTGCCAGCAGCCAAATGGGACTAGCGGGAGGGTGGCGCACAGATACGCAGTATTTT. It codes for CASSQMGLAGGWRTDTQYF.

Note on this clone: Compared with germline, one end of the junction differs, possibly owing to a read error. The chain carries TRBV7-9 and TRBJ1-1; D is perhaps TRBD1 (6 bases). The CDR3 contains 15 residues. Germline lookup yields CDR1 SEHNR and CDR2 FQNEAQ (reference sequence). CDR3 loop: CSSSLPQGRDTEAFF. DNA of the CDR3: TGTTCCAGCAGCTTACCCCAGGGGAGAGACACTGAAGCTTTCTTT.

The rearrangement joins TRBV28 to TRBJ1-3, with 7 positions matching TRBD1. The CDR3 is 13 residues long. Germline values: CDR1 MDHEN, CDR2 SYDVKM. V shed 11 bases, J shed 4 bases, and the junction held 8 bases outside the gene matches. CDR3 loop: CAHCTGAGNTIYF. CDR3 coding DNA: TGTGCCCATTGCACAGGGGCCGGAAACACCATATATTTT. The full variable domain, completed using reference TRBV28 and TRBJ1-3, is DVKVTQSSRYLVKRTGEKVFLECVQDMDHENMFWYRQDPGLGLRLIYFSYDVKMKEKGDIPEGYSVSREKKERFSLILESASTNQTSMYLCAHCTGAGNTIYFGEGSWLTVV.

This sequence joins TRBV29-1 and TRBJ2-3, with a tentative D call TRBD1 (6 bases). V was shortened by 6 bases and J by 0 bases, with 19 bases between the two germline ends. Per germline, CDR1 SQVTM and CDR2 ANQGSEA. The CDR3 consists of 16 residues. The CDR3 loop is CSVRTGTISSTDTQYF. In DNA, the CDR3 is TGCAGCGTCCGAACCGGGACAATATCTAGCACAGATACGCAGTATTTT.

This clone turned up a few times. The CDR3 DNA follows: TGTGCCAGCAGCTTTGGGGGGGAGACCCAGTACTTC. This codes for CASSFGGETQYF. The chain links TRBV7-2 to TRBJ2-5, with D perhaps TRBD2 (6 bases). There are 12 residues in the CDR3. The V gene lost 3 bases and the J gene lost 5 bases, with 7 bases spanning the gap. Germline lookup yields CDR1 SGHTA and CDR2 FQGNSA.

The V call is TRBV6-5, the J call TRBJ2-1; tentatively, D is TRBD2 (5 bases). The CDR3 extends over 11 amino acids. CDR1 and CDR2 (germline): MNHEY, SVGAGI. Between the trimmed V and J ends, which lost 8 bases and 10 bases, there was a span of 12 bases. The CDR3 nucleotides are TGTGCCAGCCTAAGGACTCGCGAGCAGTTCTTC. Protein product: CASLRTREQFF.

The J gene is TRBJ2-3, the V gene TRBV7-3; TRBD2 is a possible D gene (6 bases). The CDR3 spans 13 residues. Trimming stripped 5 bases from V and 6 bases from J, with 12 bases between. Looked up from germline, CDR1 is SGHTA and CDR2 is FQGTGA. CDR3 residues: CASSATGGDTQYF. As DNA, the CDR3 is TGTGCCAGCAGCGCAACTGGGGGGGATACGCAGTATTTT.

Of note for this clone: Sequence at one end of the junction differs from germline and may be a read error. V gene TRBV6-5 combines with J gene TRBJ1-1; D ambiguous. Germline-derived CDR1 and CDR2 are MNHEY and SVGAGI. This CDR3 comprises 9 residues. In DNA, the CDR3 is TGCTACCTAGACACTGAAGCTTTCTTT. This codes for CYLDTEAFF.

The chain carries TRBV30 and TRBJ1-5; 10 nucleotides match TRBD1. The CDR3 covers 15 residues. Per germline, CDR1 GTSNPN and CDR2 SVGIG (reference sequence). The J segment lost 7 bases and the V segment lost 1 base, leaving 7 bases of the junction unmatched. The CDR3 loop is CAWSDWTGGTQPQHF. CDR3 nucleotide sequence: TGTGCCTGGAGTGACTGGACAGGGGGAACACAGCCCCAGCATTTT.

This clone was observed a single time. V usage is TRBV6-1 and J usage is TRBJ1-3; D is unresolved. The CDR3 is made up of 14 amino acids. Germline V gene lookup returns CDR1 MNHNS and CDR2 SASEGT. V lost 8 bases to trimming and J lost 2 bases, with 13 bases between them. The CDR3 loop reads CASVRTVAGNTIYF. As DNA, the CDR3 is TGTGCCAGCGTTAGAACGGTTGCTGGAAACACCATATATTTT.

J is TRBJ2-7 and V is TRBV27; D not certain. Germline CDR1 reads MNHEY; CDR2 reads SMNVEV (reference sequence). Deletions cut 2 bases from V and 3 bases from J, with 8 bases between. The CDR3 contains 13 residues. CDR3 nucleotide sequence: TGTGCCAGCAGTTTAATTGGCGGCTACGAGCAGTACTTC. Translating it yields CASSLIGGYEQYF.

This clone was detected only a few times. The chain links TRBV14 to TRBJ2-2, with D tentatively TRBD2 (6 bases). The germline gives CDR1 SGHDN, CDR2 FVKESK. The ends were cut back, 7 bases at V and 7 bases at J, with 16 bases in the middle. There are 14 residues in the CDR3. The CDR3 DNA reads as TGTGCCAGCACCGGACTAAAGGATGTCGGGGAGCTGTTTTTT. Translated: CASTGLKDVGELFF. Supplemented by reference TRBV14 and TRBJ2-2, the full variable domain reads EAGVTQFPSHSVIEKGQTVTLRCDPISGHDNLYWYRRVMGKEIKFLLHFVKESKQDESGMPNNRFLAERTGGTYSTLKVQPAELEDSGVYFCASTGLKDVGELFFGEGSRLTVL.

The CDR3 here is CASSPHPGQGFTEAFF. The CDR3 coding sequence is TGTGCCAGCAGTCCGCACCCGGGACAGGGGTTCACTGAAGCTTTCTTT. The chain couples TRBV27 to TRBJ1-1, with TRBD1 matching 10 bases. The CDR3 is 16 residues long. V lost 5 bases and J lost 4; bases outside the gene matches: 10. Germline V lookup: CDR1 MNHEY, CDR2 SMNVEV (reference sequence).